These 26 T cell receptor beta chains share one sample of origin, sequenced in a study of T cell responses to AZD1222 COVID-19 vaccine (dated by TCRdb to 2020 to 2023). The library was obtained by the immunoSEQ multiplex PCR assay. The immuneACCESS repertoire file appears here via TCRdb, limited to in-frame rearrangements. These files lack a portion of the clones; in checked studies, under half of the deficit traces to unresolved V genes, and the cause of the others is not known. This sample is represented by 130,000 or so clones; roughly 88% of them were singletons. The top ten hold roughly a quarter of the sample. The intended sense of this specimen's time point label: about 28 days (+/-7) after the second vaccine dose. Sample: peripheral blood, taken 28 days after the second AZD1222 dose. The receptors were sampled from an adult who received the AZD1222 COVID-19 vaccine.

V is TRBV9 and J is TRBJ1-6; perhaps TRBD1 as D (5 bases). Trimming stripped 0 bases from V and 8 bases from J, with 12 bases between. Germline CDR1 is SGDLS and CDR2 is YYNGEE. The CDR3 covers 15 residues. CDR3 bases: TGTGCCAGCAGCGTAGAGTCAGGGACCTATTCACCCCTCCACTTT. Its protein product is CASSVESGTYSPLHF.

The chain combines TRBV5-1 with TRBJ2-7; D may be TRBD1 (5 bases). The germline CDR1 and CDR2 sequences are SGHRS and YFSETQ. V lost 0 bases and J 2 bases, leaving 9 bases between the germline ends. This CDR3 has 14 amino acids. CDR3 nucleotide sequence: TGCGCCAGCAGCTTGGGACAGCAACCCTACGAGCAGTACTTC. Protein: CASSLGQQPYEQYF.

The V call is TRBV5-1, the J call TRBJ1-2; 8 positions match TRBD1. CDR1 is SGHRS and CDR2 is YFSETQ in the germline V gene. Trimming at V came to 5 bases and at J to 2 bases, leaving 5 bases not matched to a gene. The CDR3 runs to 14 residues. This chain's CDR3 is CASSPTGGNYGYTF. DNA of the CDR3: TGCGCCAGCAGTCCAACAGGGGGGAACTATGGCTACACCTTC. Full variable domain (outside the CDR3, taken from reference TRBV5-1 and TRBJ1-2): KAGVTQTPRYLIKTRGQQVTLSCSPISGHRSVSWYQQTPGQGLQFLFEYFSETQRNKGNFPGRFSGRQFSNSRSEMNVSTLELGDSALYLCASSPTGGNYGYTFGSGTRLTVV.

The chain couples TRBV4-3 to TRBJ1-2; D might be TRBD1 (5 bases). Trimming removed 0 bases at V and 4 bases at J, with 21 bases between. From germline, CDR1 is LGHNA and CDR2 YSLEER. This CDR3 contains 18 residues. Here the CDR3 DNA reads TGCGCCAGCAGCCAAGACGCTGGGGGTTTGGGCCAGAGCTATGGCTACACCTTC. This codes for CASSQDAGGLGQSYGYTF.

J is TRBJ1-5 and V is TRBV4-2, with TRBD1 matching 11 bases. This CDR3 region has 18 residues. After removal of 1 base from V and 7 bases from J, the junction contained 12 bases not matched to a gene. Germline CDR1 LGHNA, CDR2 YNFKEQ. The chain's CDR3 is CASSQGGTGGGRYQPQHF. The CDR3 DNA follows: TGTGCCAGCAGCCAAGGGGGGACAGGGGGAGGAAGATACCAGCCCCAGCATTTT.

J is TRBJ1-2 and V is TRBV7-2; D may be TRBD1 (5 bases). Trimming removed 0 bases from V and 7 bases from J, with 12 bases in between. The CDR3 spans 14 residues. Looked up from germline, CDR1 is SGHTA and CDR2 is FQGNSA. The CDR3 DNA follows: TGTGCCAGCAGCTTAGCGCTTGGGGGAGCTGGCTACACCTTC. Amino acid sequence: CASSLALGGAGYTF.

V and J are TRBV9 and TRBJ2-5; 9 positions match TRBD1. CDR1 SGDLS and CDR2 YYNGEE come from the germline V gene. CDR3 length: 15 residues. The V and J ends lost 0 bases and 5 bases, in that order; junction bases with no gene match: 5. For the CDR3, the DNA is TGTGCCAGCAGCGTAGTGACAGGGGGGTGGGAGACCCAGTACTTC. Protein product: CASSVVTGGWETQYF.

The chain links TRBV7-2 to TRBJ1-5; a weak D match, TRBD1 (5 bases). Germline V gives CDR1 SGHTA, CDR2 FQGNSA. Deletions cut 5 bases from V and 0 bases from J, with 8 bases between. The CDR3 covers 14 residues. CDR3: CASSAGGSNQPQHF. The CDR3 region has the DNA TGTGCCAGCAGCGCTGGGGGTAGCAATCAGCCCCAGCATTTT.

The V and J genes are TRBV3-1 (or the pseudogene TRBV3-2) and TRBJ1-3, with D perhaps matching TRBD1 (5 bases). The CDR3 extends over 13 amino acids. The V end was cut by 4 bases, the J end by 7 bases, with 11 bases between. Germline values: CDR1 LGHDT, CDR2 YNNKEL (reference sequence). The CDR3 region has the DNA TGTGCCAGCAGCCCCGGGGCCGGGAACACCATATATTTT. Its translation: CASSPGAGNTIYF.

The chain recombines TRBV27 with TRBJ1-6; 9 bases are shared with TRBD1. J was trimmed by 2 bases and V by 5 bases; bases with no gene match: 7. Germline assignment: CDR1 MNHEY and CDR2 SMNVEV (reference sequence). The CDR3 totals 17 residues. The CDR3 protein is CASSPRTGAAYNSPLHF. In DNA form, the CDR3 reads TGTGCCAGCAGTCCCCGGACAGGGGCCGCCTATAATTCACCCCTCCACTTT.

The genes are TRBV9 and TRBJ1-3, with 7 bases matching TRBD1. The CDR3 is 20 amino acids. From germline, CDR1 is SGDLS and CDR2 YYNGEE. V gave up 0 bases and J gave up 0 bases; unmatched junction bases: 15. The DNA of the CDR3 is TGTGCCAGCAGCGTAGAGCTTAAGGGGGACAGCCGGAGCTCTGGAAACACCATATATTTT. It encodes CASSVELKGDSRSSGNTIYF.

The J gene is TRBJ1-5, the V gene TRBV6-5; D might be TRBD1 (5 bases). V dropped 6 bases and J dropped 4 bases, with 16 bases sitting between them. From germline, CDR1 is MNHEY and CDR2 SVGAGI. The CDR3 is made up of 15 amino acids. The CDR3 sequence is CASSRSPGKNQPQHF. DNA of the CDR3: TGTGCCAGCAGCCGGTCCCCAGGGAAGAATCAGCCCCAGCATTTT.

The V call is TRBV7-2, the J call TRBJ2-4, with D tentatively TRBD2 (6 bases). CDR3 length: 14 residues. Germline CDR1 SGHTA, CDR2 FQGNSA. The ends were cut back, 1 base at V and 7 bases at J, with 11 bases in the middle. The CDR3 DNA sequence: TGTGCCAGCAGCTTAGGGCGGGGATTGAACATTCAGTACTTC. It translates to CASSLGRGLNIQYF.

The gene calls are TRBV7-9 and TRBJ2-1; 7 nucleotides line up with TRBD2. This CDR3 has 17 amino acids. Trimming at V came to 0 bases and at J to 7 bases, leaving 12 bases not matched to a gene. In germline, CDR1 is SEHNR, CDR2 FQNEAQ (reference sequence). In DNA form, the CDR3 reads TGTGCCAGCAGCTTAGCGCGCGCTAGCGGCGAGGGTAATGAGCAGTTCTTC. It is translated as CASSLARASGEGNEQFF. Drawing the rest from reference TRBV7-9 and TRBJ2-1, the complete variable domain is DTGVSQNPRHKITKRGQNVTFRCDPISEHNRLYWYRQTLGQGPEFLTYFQNEAQLEKSRLLSDRFSAERPKGSFSTLEIQRTEQGDSAMYLCASSLARASGEGNEQFFGPGTRLTVL.

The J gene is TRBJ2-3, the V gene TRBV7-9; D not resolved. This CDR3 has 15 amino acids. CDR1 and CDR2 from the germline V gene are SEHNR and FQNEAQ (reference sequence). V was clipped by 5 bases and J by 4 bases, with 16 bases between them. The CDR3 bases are TGTGCCAGCAGCCGACTCCCGCCTTACTCAGATACGCAGTATTTT. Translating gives CASSRLPPYSDTQYF.

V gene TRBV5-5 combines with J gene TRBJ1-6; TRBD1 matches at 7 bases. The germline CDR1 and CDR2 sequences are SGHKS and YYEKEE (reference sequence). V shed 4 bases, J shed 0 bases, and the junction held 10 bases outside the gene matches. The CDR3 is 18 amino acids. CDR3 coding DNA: TGTGCCAGCAGCACGCGCCGACAGGGAAGCTCCTATAATTCACCCCTCCACTTT. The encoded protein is CASSTRRQGSSYNSPLHF.

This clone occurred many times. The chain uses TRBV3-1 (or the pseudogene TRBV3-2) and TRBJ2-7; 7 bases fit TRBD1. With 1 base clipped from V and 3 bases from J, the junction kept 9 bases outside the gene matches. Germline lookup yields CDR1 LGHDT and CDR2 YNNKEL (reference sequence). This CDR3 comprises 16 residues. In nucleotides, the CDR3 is TGTGCCAGCAGCCAAGGGGACAGCGGAAGGGACTACGAGCAGTACTTC. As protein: CASSQGDSGRDYEQYF.

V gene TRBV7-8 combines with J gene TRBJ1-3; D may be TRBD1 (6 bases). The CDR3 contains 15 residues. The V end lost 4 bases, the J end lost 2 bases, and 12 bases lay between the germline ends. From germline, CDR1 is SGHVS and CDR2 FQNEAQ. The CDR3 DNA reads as TGTGCCAGCAGCTCCCGGGACACACCTGGAAACACCATATATTTT. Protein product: CASSSRDTPGNTIYF.

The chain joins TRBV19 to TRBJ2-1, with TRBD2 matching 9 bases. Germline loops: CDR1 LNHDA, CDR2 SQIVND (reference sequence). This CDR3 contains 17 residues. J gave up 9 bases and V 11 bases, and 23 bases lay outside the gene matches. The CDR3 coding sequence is TGTGCCTGTGGGGTGCCTGGAAGCGGGGGGAAGCGGGGTGAGCAGTTCTTC. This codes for CACGVPGSGGKRGEQFF.

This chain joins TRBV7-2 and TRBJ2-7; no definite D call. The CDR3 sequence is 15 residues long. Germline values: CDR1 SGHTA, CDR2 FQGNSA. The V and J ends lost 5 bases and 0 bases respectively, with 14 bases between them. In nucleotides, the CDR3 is TGTGCCAGCAGCCTTGTGTGGACGGGCTCCTACGAGCAGTACTTC. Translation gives CASSLVWTGSYEQYF.

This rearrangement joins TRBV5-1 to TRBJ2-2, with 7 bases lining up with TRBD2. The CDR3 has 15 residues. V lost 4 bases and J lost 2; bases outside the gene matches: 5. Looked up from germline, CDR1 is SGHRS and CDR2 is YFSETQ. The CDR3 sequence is CASSQSGVNTGELFF. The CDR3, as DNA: TGCGCCAGCAGCCAAAGCGGGGTTAACACCGGGGAGCTGTTTTTT.

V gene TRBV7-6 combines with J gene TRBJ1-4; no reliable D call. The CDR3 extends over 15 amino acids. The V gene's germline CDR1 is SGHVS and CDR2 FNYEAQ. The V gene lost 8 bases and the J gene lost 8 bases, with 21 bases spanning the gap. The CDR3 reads CASAEGYLNDEKLFF. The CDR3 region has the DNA TGTGCCAGCGCCGAAGGGTACTTGAACGACGAAAAACTGTTTTTT.

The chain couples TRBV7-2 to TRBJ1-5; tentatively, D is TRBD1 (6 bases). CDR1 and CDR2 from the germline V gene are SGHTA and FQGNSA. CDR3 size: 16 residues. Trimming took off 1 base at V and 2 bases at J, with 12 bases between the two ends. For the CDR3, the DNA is TGTGCCAGCAGCTTAGGGGGGGCGCTTGGCAATCAGCCCCAGCATTTT. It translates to CASSLGGALGNQPQHF.

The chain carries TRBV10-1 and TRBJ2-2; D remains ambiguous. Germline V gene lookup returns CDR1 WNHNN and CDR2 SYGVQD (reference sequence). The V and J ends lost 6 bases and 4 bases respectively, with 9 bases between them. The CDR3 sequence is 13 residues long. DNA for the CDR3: TGCGCCAGCAGCCCCAGAGGCACCGGGGAGCTGTTTTTT. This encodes CASSPRGTGELFF.

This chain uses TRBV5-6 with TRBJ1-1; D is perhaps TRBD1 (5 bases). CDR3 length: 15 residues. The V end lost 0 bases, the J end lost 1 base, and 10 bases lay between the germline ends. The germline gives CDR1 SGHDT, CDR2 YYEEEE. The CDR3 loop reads CASSLVQGWNTEAFF. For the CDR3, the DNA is TGTGCCAGCAGCTTGGTCCAGGGCTGGAACACTGAAGCTTTCTTT. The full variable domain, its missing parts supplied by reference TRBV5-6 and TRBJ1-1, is DAGVTQSPTHLIKTRGQQVTLRCSPKSGHDTVSWYQQALGQGPQFIFQYYEEEERQRGNFPDRFSGHQFPNYSSELNVNALLLGDSALYLCASSLVQGWNTEAFFGQGTRLTVV.

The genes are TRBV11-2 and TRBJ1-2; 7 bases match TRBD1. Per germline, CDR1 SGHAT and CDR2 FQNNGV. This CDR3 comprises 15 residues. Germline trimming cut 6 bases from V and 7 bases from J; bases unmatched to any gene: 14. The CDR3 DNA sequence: TGTGCCAGCAGGGATGCGTACAGGGGTTTTCGTGGCTACACCTTC. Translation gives CASRDAYRGFRGYTF.